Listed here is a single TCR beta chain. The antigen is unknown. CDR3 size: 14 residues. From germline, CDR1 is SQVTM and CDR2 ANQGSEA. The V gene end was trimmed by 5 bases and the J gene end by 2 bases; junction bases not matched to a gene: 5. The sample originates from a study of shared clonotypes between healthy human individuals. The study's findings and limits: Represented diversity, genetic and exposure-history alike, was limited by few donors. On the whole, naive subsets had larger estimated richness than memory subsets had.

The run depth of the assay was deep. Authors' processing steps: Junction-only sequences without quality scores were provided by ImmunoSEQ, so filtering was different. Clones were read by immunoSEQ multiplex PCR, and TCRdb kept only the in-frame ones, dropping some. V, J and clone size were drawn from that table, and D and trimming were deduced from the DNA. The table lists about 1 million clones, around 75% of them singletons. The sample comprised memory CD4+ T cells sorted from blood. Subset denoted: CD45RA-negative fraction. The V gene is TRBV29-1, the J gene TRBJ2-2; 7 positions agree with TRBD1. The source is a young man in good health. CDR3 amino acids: CSVSLGGNTGELFF. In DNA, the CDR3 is TGCAGCGTTTCTTTAGGGGGCAACACCGGGGAGCTGTTTTTT.